This T cell receptor (beta chain) came from a study of T cells in narcolepsy. The overall study: Healthy controls were enrolled alongside patients with narcolepsy type 1 or type 2.

Using immunoSEQ multiplex PCR, the repertoire was profiled, and TCRdb retains in-frame clones only, with some absent. The profile shows tens of thousands of clones, roughly 78% of them singletons. This sequence was found in a human donor with narcolepsy. The specimen sequenced was CD45RA- memory CD4+ T cells from PBMCs.

The CDR3 DNA follows: TGTGCCAGCAGCCCCCCTGGGGCATCCTCCTATAATTCACCCCTCCACTTT. It codes for CASSPPGASSYNSPLHF. The J gene is TRBJ1-6, the V gene TRBV7-9; weak D call: TRBD1 (5 bases). With 5 bases removed from V and 0 bases from J, the gap between germline ends came to 14 bases. This CDR3 is built from 17 residues. Germline CDR1 reads SEHNR; CDR2 reads FQNEAQ (reference sequence). The variable domain in full, with the rest retrieved from reference TRBV7-9 and TRBJ1-6, is DTGVSQNPRHKITKRGQNVTFRCDPISEHNRLYWYRQTLGQGPEFLTYFQNEAQLEKSRLLSDRFSAERPKGSFSTLEIQRTEQGDSAMYLCASSPPGASSYNSPLHFGNGTRLTVT.